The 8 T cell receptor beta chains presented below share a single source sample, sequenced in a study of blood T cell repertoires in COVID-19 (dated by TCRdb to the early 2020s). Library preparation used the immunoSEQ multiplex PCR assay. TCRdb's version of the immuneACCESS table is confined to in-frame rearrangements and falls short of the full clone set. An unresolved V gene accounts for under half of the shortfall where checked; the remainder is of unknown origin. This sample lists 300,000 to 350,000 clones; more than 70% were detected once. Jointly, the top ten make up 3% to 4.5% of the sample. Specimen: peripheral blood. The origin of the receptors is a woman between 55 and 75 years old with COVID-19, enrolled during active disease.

Here the CDR3 reads CASRDRAYSNQPQHF. The CDR3, as DNA: TGTGCCAGCAGGGACAGGGCGTATAGCAATCAGCCCCAGCATTTT. The rearrangement joins TRBV7-3 to TRBJ1-5; 8 bases fit TRBD1. CDR3 length: 15 amino acids. Losses at the gene ends were 6 bases for V and 0 bases for J; bases not matched to a gene: 4. Per the germline V gene, CDR1 is SGHTA and CDR2 is FQGTGA. The full variable domain, in which reference TRBV7-3 and TRBJ1-5 provide the parts outside the CDR3, is GAGVSQTPSNKVTEKGKYVELRCDPISGHTALYWYRQSLGQGPEFLIYFQGTGAADDSGLPNDRFFAVRPEGSVSTLKIQRTERGDSAVYLCASRDRAYSNQPQHFGDGTRLSIL.

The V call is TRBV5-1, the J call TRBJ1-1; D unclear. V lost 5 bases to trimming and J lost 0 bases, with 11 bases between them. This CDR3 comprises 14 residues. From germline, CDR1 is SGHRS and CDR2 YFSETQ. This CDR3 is CASREEGMNTEAFF. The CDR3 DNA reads TGCGCCAGCAGGGAGGAGGGAATGAACACTGAAGCTTTCTTT. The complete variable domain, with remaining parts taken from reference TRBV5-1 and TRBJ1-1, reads KAGVTQTPRYLIKTRGQQVTLSCSPISGHRSVSWYQQTPGQGLQFLFEYFSETQRNKGNFPGRFSGRQFSNSRSEMNVSTLELGDSALYLCASREEGMNTEAFFGQGTRLTVV.

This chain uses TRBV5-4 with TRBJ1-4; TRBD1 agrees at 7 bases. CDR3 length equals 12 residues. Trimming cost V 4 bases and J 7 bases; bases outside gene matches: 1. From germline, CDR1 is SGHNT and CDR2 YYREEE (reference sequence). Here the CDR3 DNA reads TGTGCCAGCAGCCGGGACAGTGAAAAACTGTTTTTT. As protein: CASSRDSEKLFF.

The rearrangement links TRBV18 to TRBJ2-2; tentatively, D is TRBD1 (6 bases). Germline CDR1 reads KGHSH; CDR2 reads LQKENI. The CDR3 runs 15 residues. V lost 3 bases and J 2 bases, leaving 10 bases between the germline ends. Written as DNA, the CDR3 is TGTGCCAGCTCACCTGGGACACCTAACACCGGGGAGCTGTTTTTT. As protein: CASSPGTPNTGELFF.

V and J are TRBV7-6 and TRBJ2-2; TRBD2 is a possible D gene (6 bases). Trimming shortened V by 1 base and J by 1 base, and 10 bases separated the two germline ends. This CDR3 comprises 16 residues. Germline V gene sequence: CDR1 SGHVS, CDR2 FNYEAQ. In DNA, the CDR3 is TGTGCCAGCAGCTTAGGCGGGGCTCTGAACACCGGGGAGCTGTTTTTT. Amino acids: CASSLGGALNTGELFF.

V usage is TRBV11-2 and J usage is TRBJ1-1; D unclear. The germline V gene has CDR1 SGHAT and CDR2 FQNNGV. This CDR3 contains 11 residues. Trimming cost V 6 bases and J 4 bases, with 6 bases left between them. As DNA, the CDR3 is TGTGCCAGCAGACTCTTCACTGAAGCTTTCTTT. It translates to CASRLFTEAFF.

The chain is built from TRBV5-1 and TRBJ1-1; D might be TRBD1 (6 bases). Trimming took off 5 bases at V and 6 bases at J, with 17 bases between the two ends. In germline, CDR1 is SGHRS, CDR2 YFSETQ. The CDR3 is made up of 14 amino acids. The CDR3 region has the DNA TGCGCCAGCAGTTTTCAGGGGAACCCTTCTGAAGCTTTCTTT. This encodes CASSFQGNPSEAFF.

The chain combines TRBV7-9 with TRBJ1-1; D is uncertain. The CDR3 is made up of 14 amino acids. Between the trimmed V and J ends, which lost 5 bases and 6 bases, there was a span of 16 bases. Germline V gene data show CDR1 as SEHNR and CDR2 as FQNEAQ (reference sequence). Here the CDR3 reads CASSLSGGGPEAFF. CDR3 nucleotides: TGTGCCAGCAGCCTTAGTGGTGGAGGACCTGAAGCTTTCTTT.